This T cell receptor beta chain was sequenced for a study of Ad26.COV2.S vaccination and SARS-CoV-2 variants (dated by TCRdb to 2020 to 2023). For context, the study as a whole: Donors in the vaccine arm were drawn from COV1001, a multicentre, randomized, double-blind, placebo-controlled phase I-IIa trial testing Ad26.COV2.S in healthy adults. Participants in the trial were split at random into five groups of five each, receiving low-dose or high-dose Ad26.COV2.S once or twice, or else placebo on both occasions. Ad26.COV2.S was administered intramuscularly at 5 x 10^10 or 1 x 10^11 viral particles, either as a single shot or as two shots given 56 days apart. Investigators did not know the trial group allocation while performing experiments and assessing outcomes. TCRbeta repertoire sequencing served as the tool for gauging how specific and how broad the SARS-CoV-2-reactive T cell receptors were following Ad26.COV2.S vaccination. The TCR-sequenced set comprised approximately 30 samples: roughly 19 Ad26.COV2.S vaccine recipients, 5 placebo recipients and 8 SARS-CoV-2 convalescent individuals. Here is what the overall study found, with its caveats: Compared with placebo recipients, Ad26.COV2.S recipients showed higher spike-specific TCR breadth (P = 0.0014). The authors noted that the TCR breadth and depth analyses may have underestimated total T cell responses. Substantial breadth of spike-specific CD8+ and CD4+ T cell responses was reported after vaccination. Comparing responses between vaccine doses or regimens was not something the study was powered to do. Non-spike TCR breadth was comparable between vaccine and placebo recipients, consistent with the vaccine containing only spike.

Counted from cysteine to phenylalanine, this CDR3 has 15 amino acids. The CDR3 DNA has 45 bases and is translated from base 1. Trimming removed 0 bases from V and 2 bases from J, leaving 9 bases between the germline ends. CDR1 and CDR2 were assigned from the germline V gene as SGHAT and FQNNGV. TCRbeta CDR3 regions were sequenced with the immunoSEQ Assay. After extraction, genomic DNA underwent amplification by bias-controlled multiplex PCR, followed by high-throughput sequencing. The authors' analysis ran thus. To quantify the absolute abundance of each unique TCRbeta CDR3 region, sequences were collapsed and filtered. T cell fraction was estimated by normalizing TCRbeta template counts to usable DNA, with usable DNA measured through amplification of reference genes found in all nucleated cells. Repertoire TCRs were annotated as SARS-CoV-2-specific when V gene, CDR3 amino acid sequence and J gene were exactly matched to a known reactive TCR set. The reference SARS-CoV-2 TCR set was derived from MIRA and filtered for enrichment in COVID-19-positive ImmuneCODE repertoires, a step that removed public or cross-reactive TCRs. Drawing on the MIRA antigens, annotated TCRs were analysed further at the level of specific ORF or position within ORF. Depth was the summed frequency of annotated unique rearrangements, while breadth was defined as annotated unique rearrangements over total unique productive rearrangements. TCR breadth was compared between groups using two-sided Wilcoxon rank-sum tests. Entries here come from immuneACCESS through TCRdb and include only in-frame sequences with V and J called. Some clones fail to appear in such tables; in the studies checked, an unresolved V gene covers under half of the shortfall, and the cause of the remainder is unknown. For V, J and clone size, that table is used; D and trimming come from the DNA. This sample has 360,000 or so clones in its table, and approximately 89% of those were observed once. Under 2% of the sample rests with the top ten.

The treatment or condition label here, explained by the study, means: roughly 19 received Ad26.COV2.S at low or high dose, single or two shots; five or six received placebo; per-sample allocation not given. For vaccine and placebo recipients, repertoires were sequenced using samples collected on day 63 after the first injection. In Cohort 1b, about 27 adults aged 18-55 years were enrolled at a single site in Boston, USA, between 29 July and 7 August 2020. Ad26.COV2.S was a replication-incompetent adenovirus type 26 vector that expressed a prefusion-stabilized SARS-CoV-2 spike protein derived from the original Wuhan strain. Turning to this clone: Which antigen it targets is not known. No per-base quality is available; no much larger clone lies one base away.

The specimen comprised peripheral blood, sampled in a trial of Ad26.COV2.S vaccine versus placebo. The chain is made from TRBV11-2 and TRBJ2-3; the D gene remains uncertain. This TCR was recovered from a person aged 18-60 years who received the Ad26.COV2.S COVID-19 vaccine or a placebo. In nucleotides, the sequence is TGTGCCAGCAGCTTAGAGGGTACTCCCACAGATACGCAGTATTTT. Its protein reads: CASSLEGTPTDTQYF.